These 17 T cell receptor beta chains came from one sample sequenced in a study of T cells after yellow fever vaccination. One entry per CDR3 protein results from TCRdb running MiXCR on the 5' RACE reads. The sample records 450,000 to 650,000 distinct CDR3 sequences, roughly 13% being singletons. Sequenced here: PBMCs, sampled on the day of the yellow fever booster vaccination. These receptors all stem from a man aged 25-45 years who received the YFV17D yellow fever vaccine.

To note about this clonotype: Its ends do not fully match the called genes, so a read error is possible. The rearrangement uses TRBV7-7 and TRBJ2-7; 11 bases are shared with TRBD2. Germline V gene data show CDR1 as SSHAT and CDR2 as FNYEAQ (reference sequence). This CDR3 contains 15 residues. DNA of the CDR3: TGTGCTAGCAGCCTTTTTAGCGGGAGGGCCTACGAGCAGTACTTC. It specifies CASSLFSGRAYEQYF.

The chain carries TRBV3-1 and TRBJ1-1; tentatively, D is TRBD1 (5 bases). Between the trimmed V and J ends, which lost 1 base and 8 bases, there was a span of 20 bases. CDR3 length equals 16 residues. The germline V gene encodes CDR1 LGHDT and CDR2 YNNKEL (reference sequence). The CDR3 spells CASSQVGGDPATEAFF. The CDR3 nucleotides read TGTGCCAGCAGCCAAGTCGGGGGGGATCCCGCTACCGAAGCTTTCTTT.

The gene calls are TRBV4-3 and TRBJ2-1; tentative D call: TRBD2 (5 bases). V was trimmed by 0 bases and J by 4 bases, leaving 7 bases between them. This CDR3 has 14 residues. Germline V gives CDR1 LGHNA, CDR2 YSLEER. The CDR3 loop is CASSQDSGYNEQFF. The CDR3 DNA follows: TGCGCCAGCAGCCAAGATTCGGGGTACAATGAGCAGTTCTTC.

This clonotype has just a few counts. The V gene is TRBV6-2 or TRBV6-3, the J gene TRBJ1-6, with TRBD1 as a possible D gene (5 bases). The V end lost 2 bases, the J end lost 8 bases, and 19 bases lay between the germline ends. The CDR3 spans 17 residues. Germline V CDR1 and CDR2: MNHEY, SVGEGT. The CDR3 here is CASSYEEGLLEDSPLHF. The CDR3, as DNA: TGTGCCAGCAGTTACGAGGAGGGACTCCTTGAGGATTCACCCCTCCACTTT.

The count of this clonotype is one. The rearrangement uses TRBV27 and TRBJ2-2; D gene uncertain. V was clipped by 4 bases and J by 3 bases, with 12 bases between them. Germline V gene lookup returns CDR1 MNHEY and CDR2 SMNVEV (reference sequence). There are 15 residues in the CDR3. The CDR3 sequence: CASSSPLLYTGELFF. In DNA, the CDR3 is TGTGCCAGCAGTTCCCCCTTACTGTACACCGGGGAGCTGTTTTTT.

This chain uses TRBV4-2 with TRBJ2-7; the D gene is possibly TRBD2 (7 bases). Trimming left V 3 bases short and J 3 bases short, with 12 bases between. This CDR3 contains 14 residues. CDR1 and CDR2 from the germline V gene are LGHNA and YNFKEQ. CDR3 residues: CASSQRGGGYEQYF. The CDR3 region has the DNA TGTGCCAGCAGCCAGCGGGGAGGGGGCTACGAGCAGTACTTC.

The CDR3 DNA sequence: TGTGCCAGCAGCGTCTCTAGCACAGATACGCAGTATTTT. This encodes CASSVSSTDTQYF. The genes are TRBV11-2 and TRBJ2-3; D unclear. The germline CDR1 and CDR2 sequences are SGHAT and FQNNGV. The CDR3 loop spans 13 amino acids. V lost 5 bases, J lost 0 bases, and 6 bases lay in between.

This clonotype was counted a single time. This chain links TRBV7-9 with TRBJ2-7; TRBD1 is a possible D gene (6 bases). Deletions cut 5 bases from V and 1 base from J, with 15 bases between. The CDR3 consists of 15 residues. Germline V gene lookup returns CDR1 SEHNR and CDR2 FQNEAQ (reference sequence). The CDR3 region has the DNA TGTGCCAGCAGCCCCCGGACAGCAACTTCCTACGAGCAGTACTTC. This translates into CASSPRTATSYEQYF.

This chain joins TRBV9 and TRBJ2-1, with 7 nucleotides matching TRBD2. Germline CDR1 is SGDLS and CDR2 is YYNGEE. V gave up 3 bases and J gave up 6 bases; unmatched junction bases: 6. CDR3 length: 14 residues. The CDR3 loop is CASSEAGSPNEQFF. For the CDR3, the DNA is TGTGCCAGCAGCGAAGCGGGGTCGCCCAATGAGCAGTTCTTC. The full variable domain, its missing parts supplied by reference TRBV9 and TRBJ2-1, is DSGVTQTPKHLITATGQRVTLRCSPRSGDLSVYWYQQSLDQGLQFLIQYYNGEERAKGNILERFSAQQFPDLHSELNLSSLELGDSALYFCASSEAGSPNEQFFGPGTRLTVL.

This clonotype showed up just a few times. The chain recombines TRBV30 with TRBJ2-7, with TRBD1 matching 9 bases. The CDR3 runs to 15 residues. Per germline, CDR1 GTSNPN and CDR2 SVGIG (reference sequence). V lost 1 base and J lost 2; bases outside the gene matches: 6. The DNA of the CDR3 is TGTGCCTGGAGTGAACAGGGGGCGCTAGCCTACGAGCAGTACTTC. As protein: CAWSEQGALAYEQYF.

V usage is TRBV9 and J usage is TRBJ2-6, with 7 bases lining up with TRBD2. The length of the CDR3 is 15 residues. CDR1 and CDR2 from the germline V gene are SGDLS and YYNGEE. The ends lost 0 bases at V and 3 bases at J; junction bases unmatched: 0. The CDR3 DNA sequence: TGTGCCAGCAGCGTAGGCGGGAGTGGGGCCAACGTCCTGACTTTC. It encodes CASSVGGSGANVLTF.

In this sample, this clonotype turned up a few times. The chain links TRBV14 to TRBJ2-7; D may be TRBD1 (5 bases). V was trimmed by 3 bases and J by 7 bases, leaving 19 bases between them. Germline lookup yields CDR1 SGHDN and CDR2 FVKESK. CDR3 length equals 15 residues. CDR3 region: CASSQGGANRAEQYF. CDR3 nucleotides: TGTGCCAGCAGCCAGGGTGGGGCTAATCGGGCGGAGCAGTACTTC. Looking up the rest from reference TRBV14 and TRBJ2-7 gives the full variable domain: EAGVTQFPSHSVIEKGQTVTLRCDPISGHDNLYWYRRVMGKEIKFLLHFVKESKQDESGMPNNRFLAERTGGTYSTLKVQPAELEDSGVYFCASSQGGANRAEQYFGPGTRLTVT.

This chain connects TRBV20-1 to TRBJ1-1; 8 nucleotides match TRBD1. V dropped 5 bases and J dropped 5; count of bases not matched to a gene: 4. In germline, CDR1 is DFQATT, CDR2 SNEGSKA (reference sequence). The length of the CDR3 is 12 residues. For the CDR3, the DNA is TGCAGTGCTCTCACAGGGGGGACTGAAGCTTTCTTT. It yields the protein CSALTGGTEAFF.

The V gene is TRBV20-1, the J gene TRBJ1-2; no clear D gene. This CDR3 has 12 residues. V was cut by 7 bases and J by 0 bases, with 9 bases left in between. The germline V gene encodes CDR1 DFQATT and CDR2 SNEGSKA (reference sequence). CDR3 residues: CSVQQSNYGYTF. In DNA form, the CDR3 reads TGCAGTGTTCAGCAGTCTAACTATGGCTACACCTTC.

The rearrangement links TRBV7-2 to TRBJ2-7; 11 positions match TRBD2. Trimming took 6 bases from V and 0 from J; bases not matched to a gene: 4. The CDR3 is 15 residues long. Germline CDR1 reads SGHTA; CDR2 reads FQGNSA. The CDR3 spells CASRQTSGVSYEQYF. CDR3 sequence (DNA): TGTGCCAGCAGACAGACTAGCGGGGTCTCCTACGAGCAGTACTTC. The variable domain in full, with the rest retrieved from reference TRBV7-2 and TRBJ2-7, is GAGVSQSPSNKVTEKGKDVELRCDPISGHTALYWYRQSLGQGLEFLIYFQGNSAPDKSGLPSDRFSAERTGGSVSTLTIQRTQQEDSAVYLCASRQTSGVSYEQYFGPGTRLTVT.

The V call is TRBV20-1, the J call TRBJ2-7; 8 bases align to TRBD2. CDR3 length: 12 residues. V dropped 5 bases and J dropped 7; count of bases not matched to a gene: 7. Per germline, CDR1 DFQATT and CDR2 SNEGSKA (reference sequence). For the CDR3, the DNA is TGCAGTGCTCGACGGACTAGCTGGGAGCAGTACTTC. It codes for CSARRTSWEQYF.

This clonotype was seen more than once but under ten times. The rearrangement uses TRBV7-2 and TRBJ2-6; a weak D match, TRBD2 (7 bases). Per germline, CDR1 SGHTA and CDR2 FQGNSA. The CDR3 length is 18 residues. Trimming removed 5 bases from V and 0 bases from J, with 17 bases in between. In DNA form, the CDR3 reads TGTGCCAGCAGCGTACCGACTAGGGGGGGCTCTGGGGCCAACGTCCTGACTTTC. Encoded protein: CASSVPTRGGSGANVLTF.